This entry concerns a single T cell receptor beta chain. Its antigen is currently not known. Base qualities are not at hand, and no much larger clone is one base apart. The immunoSEQ Assay, a bias-controlled multiplex PCR, was used to amplify TCRbeta CDR3 regions from genomic DNA. As for how the authors treated the data: Nucleated cell counts per sample were estimated from amplification of reference gene primers within the assay. To quantify the absolute abundance of each unique TCRbeta CDR3 rearrangement, sequence reads were collapsed and filtered. For each sample, productive Simpson clonality was calculated as the square root of Simpson's diversity index over productive rearrangements. TCRdb limited this immuneACCESS table to in-frame rearrangements with V and J called. A share of clones is missing; checked studies link under half to unresolved V genes, and the rest is unexplained. V and J calls and clone size are given by that table; D and trimming were obtained from the DNA. Across this sample there are about 350,000 clones, with around 90% seen only once. The ten most abundant clones make up 3% to 4.5% of the sample.

The sample belongs to a study of blood T cell repertoires in COVID-19 (dated by TCRdb to about 2020). Describing the broader study: Samples covering the acute and convalescent phases of COVID-19 were provided by collaborators in the United States, Italy and Spain. The material from the prospective study consisted of cDNA or gDNA derived from T cells, B-cell-depleted T cells, or PBMCs. Deeply sampled blood TCRbeta repertoires from subjects exposed to, actively infected with, or recovered from COVID-19 were included in the dataset. The repertoires were released in a freely available public database meant as a resource for research on the immune response to SARS-CoV-2. The samples were drawn from two sources: the first 160 participants of the ongoing ImmuneRACE study, and over 950 subjects contributed by 6 global collaborators. The sample metadata nearly always contained a de-identified subject ID, COVID-19 status, age in years and sex. HLA class I and class II types, where available, came from metadata supplied by the sample provider rather than from assay-based typing. General findings and caveats noted by the study authors: Clinical and demographic metadata were provided uncurated, with the amount varying by source and participant.

At one collaborating source in Seattle, patients were enrolled during active infection and were followed longitudinally through the course of disease. Collaborating institutions collected whole blood in K2EDTA tubes following their own protocols. For TCRbeta analysis, collaborators shipped samples as frozen whole blood, isolated PBMCs, or DNA extracted from either of those sample types. CDR1 and CDR2 were assigned from the germline V gene (reference sequence) as MNHEY and SMNVEV. The germline V end is reduced by 6 bases and the J end by 3 bases; junction bases left unmatched: 8. CDR3 length: 14 amino acids, cysteine to phenylalanine. Of all the DNA, just the CDR3 is kept, 42 bases in frame from base 1.

This receptor was identified in a woman between 55 and 75 years old with COVID-19, enrolled during active disease. The specimen was peripheral blood. The V and J genes are TRBV27 and TRBJ2-7; the central 7 bases match TRBD2. At the DNA level, the sequence is TGTGCCAGCAGCCCCGGACTAGGCCTCTACGAGCAGTACTTC. This is translated as CASSPGLGLYEQYF.